Below, 24 T cell receptor beta chains from the same sample are listed, as sequenced in a study of T-cell reconstitution after alpha-beta-depleted transplantation in children. Unique molecular identifiers were built into the TCRbeta library. TCRdb used MiXCR to reprocess the PCR reads, holding one entry per CDR3 protein. The sample contains more than 200,000 distinct CDR3 sequences, 20% to 30% of which appear only once. Specimen: PBMCs, collected before TCRalphabeta/CD19-depleted stem cell transplant. Every receptor here comes from a girl aged 2 to 9 with Fanconi anemia, due to receive a stem cell transplant.

The V call is TRBV20-1, the J call TRBJ2-1, with 9 bases fitting TRBD2. The V segment lost 1 base and the J segment 9 bases; nucleotides outside the gene matches: 7. This CDR3 is built from 14 residues. Germline loops: CDR1 DFQATT, CDR2 SNEGSKA (reference sequence). As DNA, the CDR3 is TGCAGTGCTAGAGTGAGCGGGAGGTTTTCTGAGCAGTTCTTC. Protein sequence: CSARVSGRFSEQFF.

This clonotype was seen a few times. The V call is TRBV7-3, the J call TRBJ2-3; tentative D call: TRBD1 (5 bases). Germline assignment: CDR1 SGHTA and CDR2 FQGTGA. The CDR3 is 16 amino acids. Trimming took 1 base from V and 3 from J, leaving 14 bases between them. The CDR3 region has the DNA TGTGCCAGCAGCTTAATAGGAAGACAGTCGACAGATACGCAGTATTTT. Protein: CASSLIGRQSTDTQYF.

The chain combines TRBV6-5 with TRBJ2-2, with D perhaps given as TRBD1 or TRBD2 (5 bases each). V lost 2 bases and J lost 6, with 7 bases in between. The CDR3 is 13 residues long. CDR1 MNHEY and CDR2 SVGAGI come from the germline V gene. The CDR3 DNA reads TGTGCCAGCAGTTACGTGGGGGCCGGGGAGCTGTTTTTT. Amino acids: CASSYVGAGELFF.

This sequence joins TRBV11-2 and TRBJ2-1, with TRBD2 identical over 11 bases. V shed 0 bases, J shed 5 bases, and the junction held 12 bases outside the gene matches. Germline V lookup: CDR1 SGHAT, CDR2 FQNNGV. The CDR3 has 19 residues. CDR3 sequence reads: CASSLEGGASGGLDNEQFF. CDR3 nucleotide sequence: TGTGCCAGCAGCTTAGAAGGGGGCGCTAGCGGGGGGTTGGACAATGAGCAGTTCTTC.

The chain combines TRBV7-9 with TRBJ2-7; D uncertain. V lost 3 bases to trimming and J lost 0 bases, with 6 bases between them. CDR1 is SEHNR and CDR2 is FQNEAQ in the germline V gene (reference sequence). This CDR3 has 13 amino acids. The CDR3, as DNA: TGTGCCAGCAGCTTCGGGCCCTCCTACGAGCAGTACTTC. Its protein is CASSFGPSYEQYF.

The V call is TRBV20-1, the J call TRBJ2-1; possibly TRBD1 for D (6 bases). V was clipped by 2 bases and J by 2 bases, with 13 bases between them. Germline CDR1 reads DFQATT; CDR2 reads SNEGSKA (reference sequence). The CDR3 sequence is 15 residues long. CDR3 sequence reads: CSARNRVIPYNEQFF. Written as DNA, the CDR3 is TGCAGTGCTAGAAACAGGGTAATCCCCTACAATGAGCAGTTCTTC.

This clonotype was counted many times. The chain recombines TRBV5-1 with TRBJ2-7, with 7 nucleotides matching TRBD1. The germline V gene has CDR1 SGHRS and CDR2 YFSETQ. This CDR3 spans 15 amino acids. Trimming cost V 0 bases and J 1 base; bases outside gene matches: 4. For the CDR3, the DNA is TGCGCCAGCAGCTTGGTCAGACAGGGATCCTACGAGCAGTACTTC. The encoded protein is CASSLVRQGSYEQYF.

The chain links TRBV29-1 to TRBJ2-7, with 8 bases matching TRBD1. CDR1 and CDR2 from the germline V gene are SQVTM and ANQGSEA. This CDR3 spans 14 amino acids. V lost 4 bases and J lost 3; bases outside the gene matches: 8. CDR3 sequence (DNA): TGCAGCGTTGTAACTGGACAGGGTGTCTACGAGCAGTACTTC. Amino acid sequence: CSVVTGQGVYEQYF.

The table lists this clonotype with a few counts. This CDR3 is CASSLASWGGRQYF. CDR3 DNA sequence: TGTGCCAGCAGCTTAGCATCGTGGGGGGGTCGGCAGTATTTT. V gene TRBV7-6 combines with J gene TRBJ2-3; 7 bases map to TRBD2. In germline, CDR1 is SGHVS, CDR2 FNYEAQ. With V trimmed by 0 bases and J by 11 bases, 8 bases remained unmatched. This CDR3 region has 14 residues.

This clonotype was detected ten times or more. This chain joins TRBV6-1 and TRBJ1-5; possible D gene TRBD1, 6 bases. V gave up 2 bases and J gave up 0 bases, with 20 bases separating them. This CDR3 has 19 amino acids. Germline CDR1 is MNHNS and CDR2 is SASEGT. The CDR3 bases are TGTGCCAGCAGTGAACCCAGGACAGCTACTTCTTTTAGCAATCAGCCCCAGCATTTT. Translating gives CASSEPRTATSFSNQPQHF.

The J gene is TRBJ1-2, the V gene TRBV20-1; D uncertain. Trimming removed 3 bases at V and 2 bases at J, with 10 bases between. Germline V gene data show CDR1 as DFQATT and CDR2 as SNEGSKA (reference sequence). This CDR3 spans 13 amino acids. The CDR3 DNA follows: TGCAGTGCTAGTTTATCACTGAACTATGGCTACACCTTC. Translating it yields CSASLSLNYGYTF.

Many counts were recorded for this clonotype. The J gene is TRBJ1-5, the V gene TRBV20-1; D gene unclear. Trimming cost V 2 bases and J 5 bases, with 13 bases left between them. The CDR3 spans 14 residues. Germline V CDR1 and CDR2: DFQATT, SNEGSKA (reference sequence). The CDR3 bases are TGCAGTGCTAGACGGGGAACTCTGCATCAGCCCCAGCATTTT. It encodes CSARRGTLHQPQHF.

There are many counts of this clonotype. The chain uses TRBV12-3 or TRBV12-4 and TRBJ2-1, with TRBD2 matching 8 bases. The CDR3 has 18 amino acids. Trimming at V came to 3 bases and at J to 7 bases, leaving 17 bases not matched to a gene. CDR3: CASSFRTSPGQNDNEQFF. In DNA form, the CDR3 reads TGTGCCAGCAGTTTCAGGACTAGCCCAGGACAAAATGATAATGAGCAGTTCTTC.

CDR3 nucleotide sequence: TGCAGTGCTGCCACAGGGGCCAACTACAATGAGCAGTTCTTC. It yields the protein CSAATGANYNEQFF. The chain carries TRBV20-1 and TRBJ2-1; 7 bases are shared with TRBD1. The CDR3 spans 14 residues. The germline gives CDR1 DFQATT, CDR2 SNEGSKA (reference sequence). V dropped 5 bases and J dropped 3; count of bases not matched to a gene: 7.

This clonotype turned up a few times. This chain uses TRBV7-9 with TRBJ2-3; the D gene is possibly TRBD1 (6 bases). The CDR3 has 14 residues. Trimming took off 8 bases at V and 2 bases at J, with 14 bases between the two ends. Germline loops: CDR1 SEHNR, CDR2 FQNEAQ (reference sequence). CDR3 amino acids: CASPPDSITDTQYF. The CDR3 DNA reads as TGTGCCAGCCCTCCGGACAGCATCACAGATACGCAGTATTTT.

In regard to this clonotype: Since a much larger clone is just one base distant, this may be a read error. The V and J genes are TRBV2 and TRBJ2-3; 8 bases line up with TRBD2. Germline V gene data show CDR1 as SNHLY and CDR2 as FYNNEI. This CDR3 contains 15 residues. Written as DNA, the CDR3 is TGTGCCAGCAGTAACCCTAGCGGGTGGTCAGATACGCGGTATTTT. Encoded protein: CASSNPSGWSDTRYF.

The chain carries TRBV29-1 and TRBJ1-1, with D uncertain. Germline loops: CDR1 SQVTM, CDR2 ANQGSEA. The V gene lost 4 bases and the J gene lost 1 base, with 10 bases spanning the gap. This CDR3 is 13 amino acids long. The CDR3 nucleotides read TGCAGCGTTGTCCTTACAGAGAACACTGAAGCTTTCTTT. Translated, it gives CSVVLTENTEAFF. Full variable domain (outside the CDR3, taken from reference TRBV29-1 and TRBJ1-1): SAVISQKPSRDICQRGTSLTIQCQVDSQVTMMFWYRQQPGQSLTLIATANQGSEATYESGFVIDKFPISRPNLTFSTLTVSNMSPEDSSIYLCSVVLTENTEAFFGQGTRLTVV.

There are many counts of this clonotype. The V call is TRBV29-1, the J call TRBJ2-7, with D maybe TRBD1 (6 bases). This CDR3 contains 13 residues. Trimming removed 5 bases at V and 5 bases at J, with 16 bases between. Germline CDR1 SQVTM, CDR2 ANQGSEA. CDR3 region: CSVPKDSPNEQYF. As DNA, the CDR3 is TGCAGCGTTCCCAAGGACAGTCCGAACGAGCAGTACTTC.

This chain connects TRBV20-1 to TRBJ2-1; possibly TRBD2 for D (5 bases). CDR3 length equals 14 residues. V was cut by 4 bases and J by 4 bases, with 14 bases left in between. Germline V gene data show CDR1 as DFQATT and CDR2 as SNEGSKA (reference sequence). This CDR3 is CSAKSPGIYNEQFF. The CDR3 region has the DNA TGCAGTGCTAAGAGTCCGGGGATATACAATGAGCAGTTCTTC.

This clonotype was recorded at least ten times. The V and J genes are TRBV4-2 and TRBJ2-2; D is undetermined. This CDR3 region has 16 residues. The ends were cut back, 0 bases at V and 0 bases at J, with 8 bases in the middle. Germline lookup yields CDR1 LGHNA and CDR2 YNFKEQ. The CDR3 DNA sequence: TGTGCCAGCAGCCAAGAAACTCTGTCGAACACCGGGGAGCTGTTTTTT. This gives the protein CASSQETLSNTGELFF.

This clonotype has at least ten counts. This chain uses TRBV29-1 with TRBJ2-5; TRBD2 agrees at 9 bases. The CDR3 contains 13 residues. Germline assignment: CDR1 SQVTM and CDR2 ANQGSEA. J lost 4 bases, V lost 5 bases, and 5 bases had no gene match. The CDR3 coding sequence is TGCAGCGTTTCTAGCGGGATCGGAGAGACCCAGTACTTC. Residues: CSVSSGIGETQYF.

As for this clonotype: Just one base apart from a much larger clone, this may be a read error. V usage is TRBV12-3 or TRBV12-4 and J usage is TRBJ2-7; D is perhaps TRBD2 (6 bases). The CDR3 has 14 residues. The V gene lost 4 bases and the J gene lost 6 bases, with 16 bases spanning the gap. CDR3 nucleotide sequence: TGTGCCAGCAGTTCGTCGCTAGCGTTCTGCGAGCAGTACTTC. It is translated as CASSSSLAFCEQYF.

This clonotype appeared many times. V gene TRBV12-3 or TRBV12-4 combines with J gene TRBJ2-1, with 8 bases identical to TRBD1. The CDR3 length is 15 residues. Unmatched junction bases numbered 3, after V lost 5 bases and J lost 0 bases. The CDR3 region is CASSPTGGSYNEQFF. In DNA, the CDR3 is TGTGCCAGCAGTCCTACAGGGGGCTCCTACAATGAGCAGTTCTTC.

CDR3 residues: CASSQPGTGLEAFF. CDR3 coding DNA: TGTGCCAGCAGCCAGCCAGGGACGGGGTTAGAAGCTTTCTTT. This chain connects TRBV4-2 to TRBJ1-1, with D possibly matching TRBD1 (5 bases). The CDR3 length is 14 residues. The ends were cut back, 3 bases at V and 8 bases at J, with 16 bases in the middle. Germline-derived CDR1 and CDR2 are LGHNA and YNFKEQ.